Below, 9 T cell receptor beta chains from the same sample are listed, as sequenced in a study of blood T cells in healthy people across ages. Next came a second PCR, run for about 6 to 11 cycles, which used a sample-barcoded 5' primer along with a J-beta primer mix. TCRdb reanalysed the 5' RACE reads using MiXCR and keeps one entry per CDR3 protein. The sample holds a few hundred thousand distinct CDR3 sequences, roughly a quarter seen once. Sequenced material: blood. Receptor source: a woman in her 70s in good health.

This clonotype was seen only a few times. This chain connects TRBV12-3 or TRBV12-4 to TRBJ1-5; 8 nucleotides align to TRBD1. V lost 6 bases and J lost 4; bases outside the gene matches: 11. The CDR3 is 16 residues long. CDR3 nucleotides: TGTGCCAGCAGCCCCGCAGCAGGGGGCGGGAATCAGCCCCAGCATTTT. Translating it yields CASSPAAGGGNQPQHF.

The rearrangement links TRBV6-5 to TRBJ1-1; D may be TRBD1 (6 bases). The germline V gene has CDR1 MNHEY and CDR2 SVGAGI. The CDR3 runs to 13 residues. V gave up 2 bases and J gave up 5 bases, with 9 bases separating them. The CDR3 DNA reads as TGTGCCAGCAGTTACAACAGGGAGACTGAAGCTTTCTTT. It is translated as CASSYNRETEAFF.

The chain combines TRBV27 with TRBJ1-3, with 7 bases identical to TRBD1. The ends lost 4 bases at V and 2 bases at J; junction bases unmatched: 5. CDR1 MNHEY and CDR2 SMNVEV come from the germline V gene (reference sequence). The CDR3 consists of 15 residues. The CDR3 sequence is CASSSKGAAGNTIYF. CDR3 nucleotide sequence: TGTGCCAGCAGTTCCAAGGGGGCCGCTGGAAACACCATATATTTT.

This clonotype was seen more than once but under ten times. V gene TRBV7-3 combines with J gene TRBJ2-5; tentatively, D is TRBD1 or TRBD2 (5 bases each). The last part of the DNA fits TRBJ2-1 better; the J call may be wrong. This CDR3 comprises 15 residues. The V gene's germline CDR1 is SGHTA and CDR2 FQGTGA. The CDR3: CASSPTTGPQAEQFF. The CDR3 region has the DNA TGTGCCAGCAGCCCTACCACGGGACCCCAAGCGGAGCAGTTCTTC.

This clonotype occurred many times. The rearrangement uses TRBV18 and TRBJ2-5; possibly TRBD1 for D (5 bases). The end of the DNA aligns better with TRBJ2-1, so the J call may be wrong. From germline, CDR1 is KGHSH and CDR2 LQKENI. The CDR3 contains 12 residues. CDR3 DNA sequence: TGTGCCAGCTCACCACAGGGGAATGAGCAGTTCTTC. The encoded protein is CASSPQGNEQFF.

At least ten counts were recorded for this clonotype. V and J are TRBV25-1 and TRBJ1-2, with D possibly being TRBD1 (5 bases). CDR3 length equals 13 residues. Trimming stripped 1 base from V and 5 bases from J, with 8 bases between. Germline CDR1 is MGHDK and CDR2 is SYGVNS. The CDR3 nucleotides are TGTGCCAGCAGTGAATTCCAGGGATATGGCTACACCTTC. This sequence encodes CASSEFQGYGYTF.

This clonotype was observed once. The germline gene is not matched at one end of the junction; a read error may be the cause. This chain connects TRBV10-3 to TRBJ1-2, with 7 positions matching TRBD1. This CDR3 has 14 residues. Germline CDR1 ENHRY, CDR2 SYGVKD. The CDR3 DNA sequence: TGTGCCATCAGGGGGGGGACAGAGGCATATGGCTACGCCTTC. Protein product: CAIRGGTEAYGYAF.

In its sample, this clonotype was seen many times. The chain joins TRBV18 to TRBJ2-3; 7 bases match TRBD1. J gave up 2 bases and V 1 base, and 6 bases lay outside the gene matches. Germline CDR1 and CDR2: KGHSH and LQKENI. CDR3 length equals 16 residues. CDR3: CASSPRQQGVTDTQYF. CDR3 nucleotide sequence: TGTGCCAGCTCACCACGGCAGCAGGGGGTCACAGATACGCAGTATTTT.

This clonotype appeared a few times. The chain links TRBV7-2 to TRBJ1-2; TRBD1 might be the D (5 bases). The CDR3 has 13 residues. With 2 bases removed from V and 4 bases from J, the gap between germline ends came to 8 bases. The germline CDR1 and CDR2 sequences are SGHTA and FQGNSA. CDR3 bases: TGTGCCAGCAGCTTAATGGGGGGCTATGGCTACACCTTC. It is translated as CASSLMGGYGYTF.